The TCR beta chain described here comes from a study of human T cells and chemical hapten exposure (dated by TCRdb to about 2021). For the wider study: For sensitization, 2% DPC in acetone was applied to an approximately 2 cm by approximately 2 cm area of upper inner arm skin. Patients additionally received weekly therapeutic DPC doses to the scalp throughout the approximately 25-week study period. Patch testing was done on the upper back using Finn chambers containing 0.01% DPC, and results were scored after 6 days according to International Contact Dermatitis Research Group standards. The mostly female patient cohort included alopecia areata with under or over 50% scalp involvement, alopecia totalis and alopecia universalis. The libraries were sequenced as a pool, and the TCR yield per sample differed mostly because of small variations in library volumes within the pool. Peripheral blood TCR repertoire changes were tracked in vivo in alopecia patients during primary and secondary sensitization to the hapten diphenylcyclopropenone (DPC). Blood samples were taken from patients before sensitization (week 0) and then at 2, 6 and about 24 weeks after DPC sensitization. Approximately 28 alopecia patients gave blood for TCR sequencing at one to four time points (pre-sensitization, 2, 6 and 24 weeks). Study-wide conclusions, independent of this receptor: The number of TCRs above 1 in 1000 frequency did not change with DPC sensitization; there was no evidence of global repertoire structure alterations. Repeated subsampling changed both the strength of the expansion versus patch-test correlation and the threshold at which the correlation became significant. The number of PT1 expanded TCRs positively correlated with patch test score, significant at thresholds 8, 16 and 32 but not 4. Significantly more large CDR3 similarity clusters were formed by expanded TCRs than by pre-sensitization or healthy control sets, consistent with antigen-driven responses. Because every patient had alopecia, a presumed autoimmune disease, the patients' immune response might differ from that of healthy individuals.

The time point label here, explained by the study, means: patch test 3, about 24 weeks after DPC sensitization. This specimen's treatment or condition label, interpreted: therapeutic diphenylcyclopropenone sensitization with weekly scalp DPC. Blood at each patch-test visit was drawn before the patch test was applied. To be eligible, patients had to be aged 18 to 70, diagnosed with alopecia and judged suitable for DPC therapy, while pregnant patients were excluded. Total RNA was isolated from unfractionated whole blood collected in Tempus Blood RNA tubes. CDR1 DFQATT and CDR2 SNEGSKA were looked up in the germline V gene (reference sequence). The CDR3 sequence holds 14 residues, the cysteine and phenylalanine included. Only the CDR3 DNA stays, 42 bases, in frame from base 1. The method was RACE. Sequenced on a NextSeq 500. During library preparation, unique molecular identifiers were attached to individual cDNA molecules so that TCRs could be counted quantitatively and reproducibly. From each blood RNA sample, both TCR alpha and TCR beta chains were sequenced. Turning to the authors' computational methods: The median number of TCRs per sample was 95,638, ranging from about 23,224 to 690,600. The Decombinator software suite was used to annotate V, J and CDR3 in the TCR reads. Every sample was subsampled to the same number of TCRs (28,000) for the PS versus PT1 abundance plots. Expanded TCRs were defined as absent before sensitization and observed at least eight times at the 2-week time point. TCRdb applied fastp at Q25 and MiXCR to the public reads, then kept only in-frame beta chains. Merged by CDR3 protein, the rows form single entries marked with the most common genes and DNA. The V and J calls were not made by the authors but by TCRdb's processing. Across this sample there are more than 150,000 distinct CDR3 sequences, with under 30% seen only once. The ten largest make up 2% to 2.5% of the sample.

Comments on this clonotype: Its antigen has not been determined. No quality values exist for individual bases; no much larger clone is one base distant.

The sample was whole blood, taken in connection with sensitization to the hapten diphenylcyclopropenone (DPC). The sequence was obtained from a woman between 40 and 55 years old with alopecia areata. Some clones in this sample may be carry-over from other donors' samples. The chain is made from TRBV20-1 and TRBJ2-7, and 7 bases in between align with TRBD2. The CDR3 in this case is CTIPGGRGFYEQYF. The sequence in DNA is TGCACCATCCCGGGTGGGAGGGGATTCTACGAGCAGTACTTC.